The 31 T cell receptor beta chains listed next were all sequenced from one sample in a study of T cell responses to AZD1222 COVID-19 vaccine. Sequencing used immunoSEQ multiplex PCR; TCRdb keeps in-frame clones, though not all of them. The table has approximately 120,000 clones, approximately 86% seen once. The sample in question was peripheral blood, obtained on day 0 of AZD1222 vaccination. These receptors were taken from an adult in good health.

The CDR3 region has the DNA TGTGCCTGGAAATCGAGGGCGAATCACGTGAACACTGAAGCTTTCTTT. This sequence encodes CAWKSRANHVNTEAFF. This rearrangement joins TRBV30 to TRBJ1-1; D is unclear. The CDR3 extends over 16 amino acids. Germline values: CDR1 GTSNPN, CDR2 SVGIG (reference sequence). Trimming took off 4 bases at V and 0 bases at J, with 18 bases between the two ends.

The V call is TRBV27, the J call TRBJ1-5; unclear D gene. The germline gives CDR1 MNHEY, CDR2 SMNVEV (reference sequence). The ends were cut back, 3 bases at V and 0 bases at J, with 3 bases in the middle. This CDR3 is 13 amino acids long. CDR3 sequence (DNA): TGTGCCAGCAGTTTCGATAGCAATCAGCCCCAGCATTTT. This translates into CASSFDSNQPQHF.

The chain has TRBV5-4 and TRBJ2-1; tentative D call: TRBD2 (5 bases). The CDR3 runs 14 residues. Germline V CDR1 and CDR2: SGHNT, YYREEE (reference sequence). Deletions cut 0 bases from V and 2 bases from J, with 6 bases between. This CDR3 reads CASSLALAYNEQFF. CDR3 DNA sequence: TGTGCCAGCAGCTTGGCACTAGCCTACAATGAGCAGTTCTTC.

This rearrangement joins TRBV2 to TRBJ1-5; no firm D call. Germline CDR1 and CDR2: SNHLY and FYNNEI. The CDR3 is 17 residues long. The V end lost 1 base, the J end lost 1 base, and 14 bases lay between the germline ends. CDR3 region: CASSEVGWQSSNQPQHF. The CDR3 region has the DNA TGTGCCAGCAGTGAAGTGGGGTGGCAAAGCAGCAATCAGCCCCAGCATTTT.

This clone was seen a few times. This chain connects TRBV27 to TRBJ1-2; D is ambiguous. Trimming stripped 6 bases from V and 5 bases from J, with 19 bases between. The CDR3 contains 15 residues. Germline V lookup: CDR1 MNHEY, CDR2 SMNVEV (reference sequence). CDR3: CASSLRTGLGYGYTF. The CDR3 bases are TGTGCCAGCAGCCTCCGTACGGGGTTAGGTTATGGCTACACCTTC.

The chain is built from TRBV27 and TRBJ2-3; TRBD1 matches 8 bases. The CDR3 totals 16 residues. The trim removed 6 bases at V and 1 base at J, leaving 9 bases unmatched. Germline CDR1 and CDR2: MNHEY and SMNVEV (reference sequence). CDR3 DNA sequence: TGTGCCAGCAGGATGACCGTGACAGGGGGCACAGATACGCAGTATTTT. It codes for CASRMTVTGGTDTQYF.

The J gene is TRBJ1-2, the V gene TRBV30; D not resolved. V gave up 5 bases and J gave up 5 bases, with 15 bases separating them. The CDR3 sequence is 13 residues long. Germline CDR1 and CDR2: GTSNPN and SVGIG (reference sequence). The CDR3 spells CAWSDRSSYGYTF. The DNA for the CDR3 is TGTGCCTGGTCTGATAGATCCAGTTATGGCTACACCTTC.

The chain carries TRBV5-5 and TRBJ2-5; TRBD2 matches at 7 bases. Germline-derived CDR1 and CDR2 are SGHKS and YYEKEE (reference sequence). The CDR3 has 12 residues. The J segment lost 5 bases and the V segment lost 4 bases, leaving 2 bases of the junction unmatched. Here the CDR3 reads CASSGGEETQYF. The CDR3 DNA is TGTGCCAGCAGCGGGGGGGAGGAGACCCAGTACTTC.

V usage is TRBV11-2 and J usage is TRBJ1-6, with D perhaps matching TRBD1 (6 bases). V shed 5 bases and J shed 1 base, with 18 bases lying between them. The CDR3 covers 18 residues. The germline V gene has CDR1 SGHAT and CDR2 FQNNGV. The CDR3 nucleotides are TGTGCCAGCAGCCCCGGGGTCAACCAGGGGTCCTATAATTCACCCCTCCACTTT. Protein sequence: CASSPGVNQGSYNSPLHF.

The rearrangement uses TRBV7-2 and TRBJ2-5; 7 nucleotides line up with TRBD1. The J segment lost 4 bases and the V segment lost 2 bases, leaving 4 bases of the junction unmatched. The CDR3 totals 14 residues. Germline-derived CDR1 and CDR2 are SGHTA and FQGNSA. For the CDR3, the DNA is TGTGCCAGCAGCTTACAAGCAGGGGGAGAGACCCAGTACTTC. Translated, it gives CASSLQAGGETQYF.

The genes are TRBV6-5 and TRBJ1-1; a possible D gene is TRBD1 (5 bases). The germline V and J ends were trimmed by 4 bases and 0 bases, with 9 bases remaining between them. The CDR3 sequence is 14 residues long. Germline values: CDR1 MNHEY, CDR2 SVGAGI. The DNA of the CDR3 is TGTGCCAGCAGTTCATACAGGATGAACACTGAAGCTTTCTTT. This translates into CASSSYRMNTEAFF.

This chain links TRBV27 with TRBJ1-2; a possible D gene is TRBD1 (6 bases). Germline V lookup: CDR1 MNHEY, CDR2 SMNVEV (reference sequence). Trimming shortened V by 5 bases and J by 2 bases, and 12 bases separated the two germline ends. The CDR3 runs to 14 residues. The CDR3 region has the DNA TGTGCCAGCAGTAACAGGGTTTCAAACTATGGCTACACCTTC. This sequence encodes CASSNRVSNYGYTF.

The chain's CDR3 is CASSSGNTQYF. In DNA form, the CDR3 reads TGTGCCAGCAGTTCAGGGAATACGCAGTATTTT. V gene TRBV12-3 or TRBV12-4 combines with J gene TRBJ2-3, with a tentative D call TRBD1 (5 bases). This CDR3 comprises 11 residues. V was clipped by 4 bases and J by 7 bases, with 6 bases between them.

This chain links TRBV5-1 with TRBJ1-5; D is uncertain. Germline values: CDR1 SGHRS, CDR2 YFSETQ. V dropped 0 bases and J dropped 5 bases, with 12 bases sitting between them. The CDR3 is 15 residues long. The CDR3 loop reads CASSLVGGNHQPQHF. CDR3 in DNA: TGCGCCAGCAGCTTGGTTGGCGGGAACCATCAGCCCCAGCATTTT.

This clone was counted a single time. The rearrangement uses TRBV28 and TRBJ2-7; 8 bases match TRBD2. After removal of 3 bases from V and 6 bases from J, the junction contained 7 bases not matched to a gene. Germline lookup yields CDR1 MDHEN and CDR2 SYDVKM. CDR3 size: 14 residues. The CDR3 reads CASSLSAGEVEQYF. CDR3 bases: TGTGCCAGCAGTTTGTCAGCGGGAGAGGTCGAGCAGTACTTC.

The genes are TRBV12-3 or TRBV12-4 and TRBJ1-2; D unresolved. The CDR3 has 13 residues. Trimming left V 3 bases short and J 5 bases short, with 10 bases between. CDR3 sequence: CASSLGGSYGYTF. CDR3 DNA: TGTGCCAGCAGTTTGGGAGGAAGTTATGGCTACACCTTC.

The rearrangement links TRBV28 to TRBJ2-7; the D gene is possibly TRBD2 (6 bases). The length of the CDR3 is 13 residues. Germline V CDR1 and CDR2: MDHEN, SYDVKM. V lost 5 bases, J lost 0 bases, and 8 bases lay in between. The CDR3 DNA reads TGTGCCAGCAGTCGCGGGGACTCCTACGAGCAGTACTTC. As protein: CASSRGDSYEQYF.

The gene calls are TRBV7-2 and TRBJ1-5, with 7 bases aligning to TRBD1. CDR3 length: 15 amino acids. Germline loops: CDR1 SGHTA, CDR2 FQGNSA. The junction had 5 bases not matched to a gene; V was cut back by 6 bases and J by 0 bases. CDR3 sequence reads: CASSPGTASNQPQHF. Written as DNA, the CDR3 is TGTGCCAGCAGTCCCGGGACAGCTAGCAATCAGCCCCAGCATTTT.

V usage is TRBV10-1 and J usage is TRBJ2-6; TRBD1 is a possible D gene (6 bases). CDR3 length equals 16 residues. V gave up 4 bases and J gave up 0 bases, with 10 bases separating them. Germline V gene lookup returns CDR1 WNHNN and CDR2 SYGVQD (reference sequence). The CDR3 loop is CASSGGQISGANVLTF. The CDR3 DNA sequence: TGCGCCAGCAGTGGGGGACAAATCTCTGGGGCCAACGTCCTGACTTTC.

About this clone itself: The junction does not match germline at one end; this may be a read error. The CDR3 sequence: CTLNYEQYF. In DNA form, the CDR3 reads TGCACTTTAAACTACGAGCAGTACTTC. The V and J genes are TRBV27 and TRBJ2-7; D is unclear. Germline V gene sequence: CDR1 MNHEY, CDR2 SMNVEV (reference sequence). This CDR3 contains 9 residues.

V usage is TRBV19 and J usage is TRBJ2-4; TRBD1 is a possible D gene (5 bases). The V end was cut by 5 bases, the J end by 3 bases, with 14 bases between. CDR1 is LNHDA and CDR2 is SQIVND in the germline V gene (reference sequence). The CDR3 sequence is 15 residues long. The CDR3 bases are TGTGCCAGTAGTGTATGGGGCTTTAGCAAAAACATTCAGTACTTC. It encodes CASSVWGFSKNIQYF.

This chain links TRBV12-3 or TRBV12-4 with TRBJ2-3; no clear D gene. Trimming shortened V by 3 bases and J by 1 base, and 2 bases separated the two germline ends. The CDR3 covers 12 residues. The CDR3 region is CASSFGTDTQYF. The CDR3 DNA is TGTGCCAGCAGTTTTGGCACAGATACGCAGTATTTT.

In DNA form, the CDR3 reads TGTGCCGGGGGGGCCTACTATGGCTACACCTTC. It specifies CAGGAYYGYTF. This chain connects TRBV30 to TRBJ1-2; D might be TRBD1 (6 bases). This CDR3 has 11 residues. Trimming cost V 8 bases and J 3 bases, with 10 bases left between them. The V gene's germline CDR1 is GTSNPN and CDR2 SVGIG (reference sequence).

This chain connects TRBV4-3 to TRBJ2-3; no definite D call. V dropped 0 bases and J dropped 4 bases, with 20 bases sitting between them. Germline V gene lookup returns CDR1 LGHNA and CDR2 YSLEER. The CDR3 runs 18 residues. CDR3 sequence (DNA): TGCGCCAGCAGCCAAGAGGCTAAGGGTCATCTCGGTCCAGATACGCAGTATTTT. Protein sequence: CASSQEAKGHLGPDTQYF.

The rearrangement uses TRBV2 and TRBJ2-7; 8 bases align to TRBD1. The ends lost 5 bases at V and 3 bases at J; junction bases unmatched: 12. The CDR3 runs 16 residues. Germline V gene sequence: CDR1 SNHLY, CDR2 FYNNEI. CDR3: CASSYGTGTGIYEQYF. The CDR3 DNA sequence: TGTGCCAGCAGTTATGGCACCGGGACAGGCATCTACGAGCAGTACTTC.

The gene calls are TRBV5-4 and TRBJ1-4; TRBD1 agrees at 8 bases. Germline V gives CDR1 SGHNT, CDR2 YYREEE (reference sequence). J lost 6 bases, V lost 4 bases, and 8 bases had no gene match. The CDR3 sequence is 15 residues long. The CDR3 reads CASSQKTGADEKLFF. The CDR3 DNA reads TGTGCCAGCAGCCAGAAGACAGGGGCGGATGAAAAACTGTTTTTT.

The V gene is TRBV5-1, the J gene TRBJ2-3, with D maybe TRBD1 (5 bases). This CDR3 has 14 amino acids. V was clipped by 1 base and J by 1 base, with 7 bases between them. Looked up from germline, CDR1 is SGHRS and CDR2 is YFSETQ. CDR3 sequence (DNA): TGCGCCAGCAGCTTGCAGGGCCGCACAGATACGCAGTATTTT. Protein product: CASSLQGRTDTQYF.

The chain joins TRBV5-4 to TRBJ1-2; 7 bases are a match to TRBD1. Per the germline V gene, CDR1 is SGHNT and CDR2 is YYREEE (reference sequence). Germline trimming cut 4 bases from V and 4 bases from J; bases unmatched to any gene: 7. CDR3 size: 14 residues. Here the CDR3 DNA reads TGTGCCAGCAGCCTGAGGACAGGAGCCTATGGCTACACCTTC. It is translated as CASSLRTGAYGYTF.

The chain has TRBV29-1 and TRBJ2-3; 9 bases align to TRBD2. This CDR3 spans 15 amino acids. V dropped 1 base and J dropped 5; count of bases not matched to a gene: 7. Germline V gene data show CDR1 as SQVTM and CDR2 as ANQGSEA. In DNA, the CDR3 is TGCAGCGTTGAAGTCGGGACTAGCTCGCTAGATACGCAGTATTTT. It translates to CSVEVGTSSLDTQYF.

The genes are TRBV7-2 and TRBJ2-6; D not resolved. Germline CDR1 and CDR2: SGHTA and FQGNSA. The CDR3 runs 15 residues. The ends were cut back, 3 bases at V and 4 bases at J, with 10 bases in the middle. Here the CDR3 reads CASSLSRFGANVLTF. CDR3 nucleotide sequence: TGTGCCAGCAGCTTGTCGAGGTTCGGGGCCAACGTCCTGACTTTC.

This chain joins TRBV5-1 and TRBJ2-6; D gene unclear. This CDR3 spans 16 amino acids. Trimming removed 0 bases from V and 1 base from J, with 8 bases in between. Germline assignment: CDR1 SGHRS and CDR2 YFSETQ. For the CDR3, the DNA is TGCGCCAGCAGCTTGGGTCTCCTTTCTGGGGCCAACGTCCTGACTTTC. It is translated as CASSLGLLSGANVLTF.